The entry that follows covers one T cell receptor (beta chain) sequence. Its antigen is undetermined. The CDR3 is 17 amino acids. V lost 2 bases and J lost 3; bases outside the gene matches: 10. Germline-derived CDR1 and CDR2 are SGHTA and FQGNSA. Assay: immunoSEQ multiplex PCR; the TCRdb copy retains only in-frame clones and omits some. This table has 8,000 to 10,000 clones, about 90% appearing once. This sample was included in a study of STAT5B mutations in CD4+ large granular lymphocyte leukemia. Study-level results: Patient CD4-sorted repertoires looked more clonal than healthy CD4+ repertoires, even without putative leukemic clones.

Padova, Helsinki and Shinshu hematology units supplied the CD4+ T-LGLL patients. The V gene is TRBV7-2, the J gene TRBJ2-1; 7 bases are shared with TRBD1. The receptor was derived from a woman aged 70-85 years with CD4+ T-cell large granular lymphocyte leukemia. The sequenced sample was PBMCs. The CDR3 DNA reads TGTGCCAGCAGCTTAACACAGGGGCCACTCCGCTACAATGAGCAGTTCTTC. It translates to CASSLTQGPLRYNEQFF.